This passage covers 10 T cell receptor beta chains from one sample sequenced in a study of cytomegalovirus exposure and HLA in healthy donors. Using immunoSEQ multiplex PCR, the repertoire was profiled, and TCRdb retains in-frame clones only, with some absent. The table has hundreds of thousands of clones, roughly nine tenths seen once. Sequencing was performed on PBMCs. These receptors were obtained from a man in his late teens or twenties in good health and CMV-seropositive.

The rearrangement uses TRBV20-1 and TRBJ2-1; 10 nucleotides align to TRBD2. The CDR3 covers 10 residues. Germline CDR1 and CDR2: DFQATT and SNEGSKA (reference sequence). With 6 bases clipped from V and 13 bases from J, the junction kept 3 bases outside the gene matches. This chain's CDR3 is CSAASGSQFF. CDR3 nucleotides: TGCAGTGCCGCTAGCGGGAGTCAGTTCTTC.

In this sample, this clone turned up once. The chain employs TRBV2 and TRBJ2-7; D not certain. Germline CDR1 is SNHLY and CDR2 is FYNNEI. The length of the CDR3 is 13 residues. V was shortened by 4 bases and J by 3 bases, with 10 bases between the two germline ends. CDR3 DNA: TGTGCCAGCAGTGTCGGCGGAATCTACGAGCAGTACTTC. This gives the protein CASSVGGIYEQYF.

This clone was found once. The V gene is TRBV9, the J gene TRBJ2-1; TRBD2 aligns across 9 bases. CDR1 SGDLS and CDR2 YYNGEE come from the germline V gene. The CDR3 is 16 amino acids. V dropped 3 bases and J dropped 6; count of bases not matched to a gene: 10. CDR3 sequence (DNA): TGTGCCAGCAGCGCTCGCGGTAGCGGGAGCTCCAATGAGCAGTTCTTC. It encodes CASSARGSGSSNEQFF.

The table lists this clone with a few counts. This chain uses TRBV7-9 with TRBJ1-2, with D unclear. Germline V lookup: CDR1 SEHNR, CDR2 FQNEAQ (reference sequence). The CDR3 consists of 13 residues. Trimming left V 3 bases short and J 7 bases short, with 12 bases between. This CDR3 reads CASSLNTPFGYTF. In DNA form, the CDR3 reads TGTGCCAGCAGCTTGAACACCCCTTTTGGCTACACCTTC.

This chain uses TRBV4-1 with TRBJ1-2; the D gene is possibly TRBD1 (5 bases). With 1 base removed from V and 4 bases from J, the gap between germline ends came to 13 bases. CDR1 and CDR2 from the germline V gene are MGHRA and YSYEKL. The length of the CDR3 is 15 residues. Here the CDR3 reads CASSQVLGEGYGYTF. CDR3 bases: TGCGCCAGCAGCCAAGTCCTGGGGGAGGGCTATGGCTACACCTTC.

This rearrangement joins TRBV5-4 to TRBJ2-7, with D possibly TRBD2 on 5 matching bases. The CDR3 is 15 amino acids. V lost 3 bases and J 1 base, leaving 14 bases between the germline ends. CDR1 SGHNT and CDR2 YYREEE come from the germline V gene (reference sequence). The CDR3 is CASSYGGGVSYEQYF. The CDR3 coding sequence is TGTGCCAGCAGCTACGGAGGCGGAGTTTCCTACGAGCAGTACTTC.

The chain links TRBV27 to TRBJ2-5; D remains ambiguous. CDR1 is MNHEY, CDR2 SMNVEV, per germline (reference sequence). Trimming shortened V by 2 bases and J by 5 bases, and 12 bases separated the two germline ends. CDR3 length equals 14 residues. In nucleotides, the CDR3 is TGTGCCAGCAGTTTAAAGGGTTTTCTGGAGACCCAGTACTTC. Translating gives CASSLKGFLETQYF.

CDR3 sequence (DNA): TGCGCCAGCAGCGCCGGGGGCACTGAAGCTTTCTTT. Translation gives CASSAGGTEAFF. The rearrangement joins TRBV5-1 to TRBJ1-1; TRBD1 might be the D (5 bases). This CDR3 region has 12 residues. Trimming cost V 4 bases and J 4 bases, with 8 bases left between them. Per germline, CDR1 SGHRS and CDR2 YFSETQ.

The chain is built from TRBV6-1 and TRBJ1-5; D is undetermined. CDR3 length equals 15 residues. Germline V gene data show CDR1 as MNHNS and CDR2 as SASEGT. V was trimmed by 6 bases and J by 0 bases, leaving 12 bases between them. CDR3 loop: CASSAYDYSNQPQHF. DNA of the CDR3: TGTGCCAGCAGCGCCTATGATTATAGCAATCAGCCCCAGCATTTT.

This sequence joins TRBV6-1 and TRBJ1-4; tentative D call: TRBD1 (5 bases). The V gene lost 5 bases and the J gene lost 10 bases, with 20 bases spanning the gap. Germline CDR1 reads MNHNS; CDR2 reads SASEGT. The CDR3 is made up of 15 amino acids. The CDR3 here is CASSQFKQAIGKLFF. CDR3 DNA: TGTGCCAGCAGTCAATTTAAACAGGCGATCGGAAAACTGTTTTTT.